The 9 T cell receptor beta chains below all came from one sample that was sequenced in a study of blood T cell repertoires in COVID-19. Using immunoSEQ multiplex PCR, the repertoire was profiled, and TCRdb retains in-frame clones only, with some absent. The sample holds 250,000 to 350,000 clones, about 91% seen once. Sequencing was performed on peripheral blood. The receptors derive from a woman aged 55 to 70 with acute or convalescent COVID-19.

This sequence joins TRBV2 and TRBJ2-1, with a possible D match to TRBD2 (6 bases). Germline values: CDR1 SNHLY, CDR2 FYNNEI. The CDR3 loop spans 13 amino acids. Trimming pared 2 bases from V and 16 bases from J, leaving 18 bases between. DNA for the CDR3: TGTGCCAGCAGTGAATTTGGGACTCACACCTTTTTCTTC. This codes for CASSEFGTHTFFF.

The chain recombines TRBV9 with TRBJ1-5, with D tentatively TRBD1 (5 bases). Germline CDR1 is SGDLS and CDR2 is YYNGEE. The germline V and J ends were trimmed by 4 bases and 0 bases, with 8 bases remaining between them. The CDR3 contains 14 residues. The CDR3 DNA reads TGTGCCAGCAGCTTCAGGGCTAGCAATCAGCCCCAGCATTTT. It is translated as CASSFRASNQPQHF.

The V gene is TRBV7-9, the J gene TRBJ1-4; TRBD1 matches 7 bases. The CDR3 is made up of 13 amino acids. Germline V lookup: CDR1 SEHNR, CDR2 FQNEAQ (reference sequence). Trimming took 5 bases from V and 8 from J; bases not matched to a gene: 5. CDR3 bases: TGTGCCAGCAGCCGACAGGGCACGGAAAAACTGTTTTTT. Its protein product is CASSRQGTEKLFF.

V and J are TRBV13 and TRBJ1-1; 10 positions agree with TRBD1. Germline V gene sequence: CDR1 PRHDT, CDR2 FYEKMQ (reference sequence). V was pared by 4 bases and J by 6 bases, with 5 bases of the junction left unmatched. There are 14 residues in the CDR3. The CDR3 reads CASSSGQGTSEAFF. CDR3 coding DNA: TGTGCCAGCAGCTCGGGACAGGGGACGTCTGAAGCTTTCTTT. The full variable domain, with the rest looked up from reference TRBV13 and TRBJ1-1, is AAGVIQSPRHLIKEKRETATLKCYPIPRHDTVYWYQQGPGQDPQFLISFYEKMQSDKGSIPDRFSAQQFSDYHSELNMSSLELGDSALYFCASSSGQGTSEAFFGQGTRLTVV.

This clone was observed a few times. The chain is built from TRBV29-1 and TRBJ1-3; 7 positions agree with TRBD1. V dropped 7 bases and J dropped 4; count of bases not matched to a gene: 7. Germline V gene data show CDR1 as SQVTM and CDR2 as ANQGSEA. CDR3 length: 13 amino acids. CDR3 DNA: TGCAGCGCTAGGACAGGCGTGGGAAACACCATATATTTT. Residues: CSARTGVGNTIYF.

The CDR3 DNA sequence: TGTGCCAGCAGTTACCGGGACAGGGCTCGCTATGAGCAGTTCTTC. This sequence encodes CASSYRDRARYEQFF. The chain joins TRBV27 to TRBJ2-1; 9 nucleotides align to TRBD1. V trimming: 4 bases; J trimming: 8 bases; junction bases outside the gene matches: 9. Germline assignment: CDR1 MNHEY and CDR2 SMNVEV (reference sequence). The CDR3 loop spans 15 amino acids.

This chain uses TRBV28 with TRBJ1-2; TRBD1 might be the D (5 bases). Trimming left V 5 bases short and J 3 bases short, with 25 bases between. Germline loops: CDR1 MDHEN, CDR2 SYDVKM. This CDR3 is 18 amino acids long. CDR3 sequence: CASSPVGIWGEFDYGYTF. In DNA, the CDR3 is TGTGCCAGCAGTCCTGTGGGGATATGGGGGGAATTTGACTATGGCTACACCTTC.

The chain joins TRBV10-3 to TRBJ1-6, with a possible D match to TRBD1 (6 bases). This CDR3 spans 16 amino acids. Germline CDR1 is ENHRY and CDR2 is SYGVKD. Trimming cost V 10 bases and J 6 bases, with 22 bases left between them. The CDR3 DNA sequence: TGTGCCACCGCGGGGGGCACTTTGGGGGCTAATTCACCCCTCCACTTT. As protein: CATAGGTLGANSPLHF.

This chain uses TRBV30 with TRBJ1-4; 7 bases fit TRBD1. The CDR3 consists of 14 residues. The trim removed 8 bases at V and 4 bases at J, leaving 10 bases unmatched. From germline, CDR1 is GTSNPN and CDR2 SVGIG (reference sequence). The DNA of the CDR3 is TGTGCCGGCCTAAAGGGGGCCATTAATGAAAAACTGTTTTTT. Translation gives CAGLKGAINEKLFF.